This T cell receptor (beta chain) was sequenced in a study of cytomegalovirus exposure and HLA in healthy donors. Overall study results and limits: Most likely, a cluster of highly shared sequence variants arose as a sequencing artifact.

Turning to this clone: Antigen unknown.

13 Jbeta primers and 60 Vbeta primers were used for the PCR. Measured with immunoSEQ multiplex PCR; TCRdb has only the in-frame clones, and not every one. The sample holds 180,000 or so clones, approximately 80% seen once. The specimen sequenced was PBMCs. The clonotype comes from a female donor in good health and CMV-seronegative.

The CDR3 sequence is CASSLGPGHIYEQYF. The CDR3, as DNA: TGTGCCAGCAGCCTAGGACCGGGACATATCTACGAGCAGTACTTC. V is TRBV27 and J is TRBJ2-5; D is perhaps TRBD1 (6 bases). The J call may not be correct, given that the DNA end is closer to TRBJ2-7. The CDR3 sequence is 15 residues long. The germline gives CDR1 MNHEY, CDR2 SMNVEV (reference sequence).